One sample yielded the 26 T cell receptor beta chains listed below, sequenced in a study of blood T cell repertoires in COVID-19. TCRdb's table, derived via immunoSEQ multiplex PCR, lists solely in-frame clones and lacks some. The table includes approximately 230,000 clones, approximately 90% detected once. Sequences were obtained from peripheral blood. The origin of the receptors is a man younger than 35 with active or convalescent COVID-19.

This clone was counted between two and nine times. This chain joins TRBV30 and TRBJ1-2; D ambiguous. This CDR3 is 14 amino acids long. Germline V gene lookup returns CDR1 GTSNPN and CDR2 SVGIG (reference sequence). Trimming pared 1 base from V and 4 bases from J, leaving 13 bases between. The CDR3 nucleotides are TGTGCCTGGAGTGGCGGGATCCGAAGCTATGGCTACACCTTC. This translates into CAWSGGIRSYGYTF.

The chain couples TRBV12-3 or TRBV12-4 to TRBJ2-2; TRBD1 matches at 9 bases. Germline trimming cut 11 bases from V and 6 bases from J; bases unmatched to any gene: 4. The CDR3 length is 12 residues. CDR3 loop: CAQRQGAGELFF. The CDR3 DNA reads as TGTGCCCAACGACAGGGGGCCGGGGAGCTGTTTTTT.

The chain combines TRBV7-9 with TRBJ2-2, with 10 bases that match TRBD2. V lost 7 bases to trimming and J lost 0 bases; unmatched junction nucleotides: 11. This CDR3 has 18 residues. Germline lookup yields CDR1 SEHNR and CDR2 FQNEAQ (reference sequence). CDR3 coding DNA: TGTGCCAGCATACCCAAGGCAGCGGGAGGGCCGAACACCGGGGAGCTGTTTTTT. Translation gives CASIPKAAGGPNTGELFF.

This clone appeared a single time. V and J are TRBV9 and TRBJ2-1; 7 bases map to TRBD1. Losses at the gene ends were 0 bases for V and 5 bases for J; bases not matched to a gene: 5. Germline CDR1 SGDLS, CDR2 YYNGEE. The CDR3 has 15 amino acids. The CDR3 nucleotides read TGTGCCAGCAGCGTAGAGGGACAGATAAACAATGAGCAGTTCTTC. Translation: CASSVEGQINNEQFF.

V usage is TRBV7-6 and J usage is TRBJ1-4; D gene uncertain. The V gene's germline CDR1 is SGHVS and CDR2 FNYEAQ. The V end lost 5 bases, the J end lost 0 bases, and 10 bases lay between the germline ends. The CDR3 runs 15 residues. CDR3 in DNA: TGTGCCAGCAGCCTGACGGGTGCAACTAATGAAAAACTGTTTTTT. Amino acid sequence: CASSLTGATNEKLFF.

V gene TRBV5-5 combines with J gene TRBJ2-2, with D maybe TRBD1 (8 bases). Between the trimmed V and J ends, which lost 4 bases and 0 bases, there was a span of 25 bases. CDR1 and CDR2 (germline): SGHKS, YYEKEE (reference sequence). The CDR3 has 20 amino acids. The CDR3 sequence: CASSPIWTGRLAANTGELFF. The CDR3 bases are TGTGCCAGCAGCCCTATCTGGACAGGGAGGCTAGCGGCGAACACCGGGGAGCTGTTTTTT.

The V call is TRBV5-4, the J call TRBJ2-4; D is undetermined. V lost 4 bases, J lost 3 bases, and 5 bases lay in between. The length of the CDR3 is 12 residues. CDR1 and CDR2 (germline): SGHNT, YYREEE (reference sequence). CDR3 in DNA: TGTGCCAGCAGCCCCAGCAAAAACATTCAGTACTTC. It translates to CASSPSKNIQYF.

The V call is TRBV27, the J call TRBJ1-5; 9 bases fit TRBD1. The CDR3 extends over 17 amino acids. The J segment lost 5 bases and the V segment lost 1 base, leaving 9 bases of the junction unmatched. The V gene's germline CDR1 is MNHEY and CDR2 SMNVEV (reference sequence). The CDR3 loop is CASSLLGPTGGDQPQHF. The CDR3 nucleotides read TGTGCCAGCAGTTTATTGGGCCCGACAGGGGGAGATCAGCCCCAGCATTTT.

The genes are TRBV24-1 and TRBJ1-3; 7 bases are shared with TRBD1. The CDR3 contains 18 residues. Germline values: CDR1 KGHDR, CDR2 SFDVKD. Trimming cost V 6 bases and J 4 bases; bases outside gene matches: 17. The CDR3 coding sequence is TGTGCCACCAGTTTCACAGGGGTCATTGAGTTGTTCGGAAACACCATATATTTT. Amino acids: CATSFTGVIELFGNTIYF.

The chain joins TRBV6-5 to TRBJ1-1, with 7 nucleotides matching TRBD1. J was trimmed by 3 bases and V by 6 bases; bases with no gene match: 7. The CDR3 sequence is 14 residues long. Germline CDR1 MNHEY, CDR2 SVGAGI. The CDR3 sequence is CASRRLGTDTEAFF. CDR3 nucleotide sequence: TGTGCCAGCAGGCGACTTGGGACAGACACTGAAGCTTTCTTT.

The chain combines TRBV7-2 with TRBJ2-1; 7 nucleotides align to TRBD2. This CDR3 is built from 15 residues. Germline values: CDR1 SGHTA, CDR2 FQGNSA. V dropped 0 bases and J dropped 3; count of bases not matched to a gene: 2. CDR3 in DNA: TGTGCCAGCAGCTTAGCGGGAGGGCGCTACAATGAGCAGTTCTTC. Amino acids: CASSLAGGRYNEQFF.

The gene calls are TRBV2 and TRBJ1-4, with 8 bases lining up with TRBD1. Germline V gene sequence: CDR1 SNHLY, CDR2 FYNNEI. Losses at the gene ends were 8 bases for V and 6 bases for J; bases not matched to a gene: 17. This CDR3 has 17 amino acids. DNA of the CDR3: TGTGCCAGCCGAGGAGGACAGGGTCTTGCTGGGGATGAAAAACTGTTTTTT. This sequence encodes CASRGGQGLAGDEKLFF.

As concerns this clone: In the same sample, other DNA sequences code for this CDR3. CDR3 region: CASSVGDSSYEQYF. DNA of the CDR3: TGTGCCAGCAGCGTGGGGGACAGCTCCTACGAGCAGTACTTC. The chain is built from TRBV9 and TRBJ2-7, with 7 bases identical to TRBD1. This CDR3 is built from 14 residues. V was pared by 2 bases and J by 0 bases, with 2 bases of the junction left unmatched. Per the germline V gene, CDR1 is SGDLS and CDR2 is YYNGEE.

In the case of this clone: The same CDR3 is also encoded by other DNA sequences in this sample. CDR3 nucleotide sequence: TGTGCCAGCTCCCCAGACAGAAACTATGGCTACACCTTC. Protein product: CASSPDRNYGYTF. J is TRBJ1-2 and V is TRBV12-3 or TRBV12-4; a possible D gene is TRBD1 (5 bases). The CDR3 length is 13 residues. V gave up 8 bases and J gave up 2 bases, with 12 bases separating them.

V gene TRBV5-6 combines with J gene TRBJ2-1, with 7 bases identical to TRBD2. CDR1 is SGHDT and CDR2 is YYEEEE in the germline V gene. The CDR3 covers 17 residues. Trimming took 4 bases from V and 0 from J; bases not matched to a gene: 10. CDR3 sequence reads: CASSRPGGPSSYNEQFF. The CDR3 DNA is TGTGCCAGCAGCCGGCCGGGAGGCCCGAGCTCCTACAATGAGCAGTTCTTC.

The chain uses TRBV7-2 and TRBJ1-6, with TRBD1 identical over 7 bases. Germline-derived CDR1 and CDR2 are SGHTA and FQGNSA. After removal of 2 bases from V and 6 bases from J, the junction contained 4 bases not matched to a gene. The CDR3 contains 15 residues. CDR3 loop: CASSLLGQLNSPLHF. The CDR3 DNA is TGTGCCAGCAGCTTATTGGGACAGCTTAATTCACCCCTCCACTTT.

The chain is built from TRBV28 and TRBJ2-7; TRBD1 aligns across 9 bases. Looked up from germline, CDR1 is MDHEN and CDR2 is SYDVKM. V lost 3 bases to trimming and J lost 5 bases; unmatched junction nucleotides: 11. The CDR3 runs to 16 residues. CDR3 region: CASSFPSGTGSHEQYF. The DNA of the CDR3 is TGTGCCAGCAGTTTCCCCTCCGGGACAGGGAGCCACGAGCAGTACTTC. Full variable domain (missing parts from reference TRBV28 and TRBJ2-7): DVKVTQSSRYLVKRTGEKVFLECVQDMDHENMFWYRQDPGLGLRLIYFSYDVKMKEKGDIPEGYSVSREKKERFSLILESASTNQTSMYLCASSFPSGTGSHEQYFGPGTRLTVT.

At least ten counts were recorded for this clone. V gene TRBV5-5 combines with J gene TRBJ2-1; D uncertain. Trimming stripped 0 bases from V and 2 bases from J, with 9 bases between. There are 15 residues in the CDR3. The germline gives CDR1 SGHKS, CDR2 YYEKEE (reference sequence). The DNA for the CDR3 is TGTGCCAGCAGCTTGGAGGTTGGGCCCTACAATGAGCAGTTCTTC. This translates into CASSLEVGPYNEQFF. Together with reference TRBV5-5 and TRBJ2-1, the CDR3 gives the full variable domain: DAGVTQSPTHLIKTRGQQVTLRCSPISGHKSVSWYQQVLGQGPQFIFQYYEKEERGRGNFPDRFSARQFPNYSSELNVNALLLGDSALYLCASSLEVGPYNEQFFGPGTRLTVL.

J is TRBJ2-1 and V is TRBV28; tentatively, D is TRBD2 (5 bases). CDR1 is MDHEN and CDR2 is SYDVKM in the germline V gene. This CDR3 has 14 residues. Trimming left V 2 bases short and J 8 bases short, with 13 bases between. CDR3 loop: CASSLQRPSHEQFF. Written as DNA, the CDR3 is TGTGCCAGCAGTTTACAGCGGCCCAGTCATGAGCAGTTCTTC. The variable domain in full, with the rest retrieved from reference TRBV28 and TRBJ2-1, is DVKVTQSSRYLVKRTGEKVFLECVQDMDHENMFWYRQDPGLGLRLIYFSYDVKMKEKGDIPEGYSVSREKKERFSLILESASTNQTSMYLCASSLQRPSHEQFFGPGTRLTVL.

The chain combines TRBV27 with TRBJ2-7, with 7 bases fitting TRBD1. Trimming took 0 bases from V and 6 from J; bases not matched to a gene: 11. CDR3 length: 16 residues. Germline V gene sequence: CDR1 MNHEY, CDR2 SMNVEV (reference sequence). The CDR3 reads CASSLSLRQGRIEQYF. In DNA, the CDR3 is TGTGCCAGCAGTTTATCGCTGAGACAGGGACGCATCGAGCAGTACTTC.

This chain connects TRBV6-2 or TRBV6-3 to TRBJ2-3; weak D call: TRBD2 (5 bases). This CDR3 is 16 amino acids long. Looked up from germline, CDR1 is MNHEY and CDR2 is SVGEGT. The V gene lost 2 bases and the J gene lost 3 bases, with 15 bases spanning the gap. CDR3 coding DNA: TGTGCCAGCAGTTACCTCGACGGAGCGGCTACAGATACGCAGTATTTT. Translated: CASSYLDGAATDTQYF.

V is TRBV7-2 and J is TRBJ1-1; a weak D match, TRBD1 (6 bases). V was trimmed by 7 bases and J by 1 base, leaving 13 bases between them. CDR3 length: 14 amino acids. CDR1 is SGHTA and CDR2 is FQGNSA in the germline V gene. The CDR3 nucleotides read TGTGCCAGCACCCAAACACAGGGGAACACTGAAGCTTTCTTT. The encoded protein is CASTQTQGNTEAFF.

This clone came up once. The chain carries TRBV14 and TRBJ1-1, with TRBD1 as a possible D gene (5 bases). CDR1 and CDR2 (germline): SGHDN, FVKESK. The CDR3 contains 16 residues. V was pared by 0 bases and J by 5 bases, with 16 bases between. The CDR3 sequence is CASSQERVRDFTEAFF. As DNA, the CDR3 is TGTGCCAGCAGCCAAGAGCGTGTCAGGGATTTTACTGAAGCTTTCTTT.

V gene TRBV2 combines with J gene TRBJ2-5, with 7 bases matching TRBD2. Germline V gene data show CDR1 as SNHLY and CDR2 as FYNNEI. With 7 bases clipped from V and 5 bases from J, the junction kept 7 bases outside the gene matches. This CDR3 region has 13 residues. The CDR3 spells CASKSGAGETQYF. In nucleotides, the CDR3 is TGTGCCAGCAAGAGCGGAGCGGGGGAGACCCAGTACTTC.

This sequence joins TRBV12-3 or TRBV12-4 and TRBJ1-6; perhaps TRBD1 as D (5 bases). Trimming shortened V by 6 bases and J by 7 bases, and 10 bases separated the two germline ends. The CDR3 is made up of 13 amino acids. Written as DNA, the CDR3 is TGTGCCAGCAGCCAGGGCGTAAATTCACCCCTCCACTTT. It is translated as CASSQGVNSPLHF.

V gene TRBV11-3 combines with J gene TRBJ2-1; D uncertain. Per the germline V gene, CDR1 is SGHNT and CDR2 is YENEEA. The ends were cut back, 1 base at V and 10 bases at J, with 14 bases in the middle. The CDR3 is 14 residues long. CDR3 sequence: CASSLGRLATEQFF. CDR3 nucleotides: TGTGCCAGCAGCTTAGGCCGTCTGGCGACAGAGCAGTTCTTC.